This T cell receptor (beta chain) derives from a study of blood T cell repertoires in COVID-19. Study in general: Sites across the United States, Italy and Spain contributed samples from acute and convalescent COVID-19. The analysed material was cDNA or gDNA that came from T cells, B-cell-depleted T cells, or PBMCs.

Under the authors' procedure: Amplified reference gene primers provided the basis for estimating nucleated cell counts. Some clones are missing from TCRdb's copy, which holds only in-frame ones; the method was immunoSEQ multiplex PCR. V and J calls and clone size are copied from that table; D and trimming were computed from the DNA. The sample has around 64,000 clones, approximately 90% seen once; the top ten hold 1.5% to 2%. Trimming stripped 1 base from V and 5 bases from J, with 14 bases between. Germline CDR1 reads LGHDT; CDR2 reads YNNKEL (reference sequence). The CDR3 has 15 amino acids. The source is a human donor in a cohort sampled during active COVID-19. The V and J genes are TRBV3-1 (or the pseudogene TRBV3-2) and TRBJ2-5; weak D call: TRBD2 (5 bases). Sequences were obtained from peripheral blood. CDR3 sequence: CASSQALAVRETQYF. Written as DNA, the CDR3 is TGTGCCAGCAGCCAAGCTCTAGCCGTAAGGGAGACCCAGTACTTC.